Listed here are 27 T cell receptor beta chains from one sample, sequenced in a study of blood T cell repertoires in COVID-19. The table came from immunoSEQ multiplex PCR; TCRdb's copy has only in-frame clones and leaves some out. The sample comprises about 320,000 clones, around nine tenths of which are singletons, and approximately 10% rests with the top ten. Material: peripheral blood. These receptors were collected from a woman in her thirties with COVID-19, enrolled during active disease.

The chain uses TRBV27 and TRBJ2-3; 12 nucleotides line up with TRBD2. Germline values: CDR1 MNHEY, CDR2 SMNVEV (reference sequence). The CDR3 has 18 residues. J lost 5 bases, V lost 6 bases, and 15 bases had no gene match. The CDR3: CASSTFPRLAGVQDTQYF. The CDR3 nucleotides read TGTGCCAGCAGCACCTTTCCTAGACTAGCGGGAGTACAAGATACGCAGTATTTT.

The chain combines TRBV10-2 with TRBJ2-3, with D unresolved. The CDR3 totals 12 residues. With 2 bases removed from V and 4 bases from J, the gap between germline ends came to 4 bases. Germline CDR1 and CDR2: WSHSY and SAAADI. The CDR3 sequence: CASSEKPDTQYF. CDR3 nucleotides: TGCGCCAGCAGTGAGAAGCCAGATACGCAGTATTTT.

The rearrangement uses TRBV7-2 and TRBJ2-2; D not resolved. The CDR3 is 13 residues long. V was shortened by 2 bases and J by 6 bases, with 7 bases between the two germline ends. The germline V gene has CDR1 SGHTA and CDR2 FQGNSA. The CDR3 spells CASSLRQSGELFF. The CDR3 coding sequence is TGTGCCAGCAGCTTACGTCAGTCCGGGGAGCTGTTTTTT.

This clone was observed at least ten times. The CDR3 reads CASSLGAEENQPQHF. The CDR3 region has the DNA TGCGCCAGCAGCTTGGGGGCGGAGGAAAATCAGCCCCAGCATTTT. The chain uses TRBV5-1 and TRBJ1-5; D gene uncertain. V was pared by 0 bases and J by 4 bases, with 11 bases between. This CDR3 region has 15 residues. Germline lookup yields CDR1 SGHRS and CDR2 YFSETQ.

The chain employs TRBV27 and TRBJ1-1, with a weak D call TRBD1 (5 bases). V was trimmed by 11 bases and J by 4 bases, leaving 17 bases between them. The CDR3 is 13 amino acids. Germline V gives CDR1 MNHEY, CDR2 SMNVEV (reference sequence). CDR3 in amino acids: CASKIGGSTEAFF. The CDR3 bases are TGTGCCTCCAAAATCGGGGGGAGCACTGAAGCTTTCTTT.

The gene calls are TRBV6-4 and TRBJ1-3; D is unclear. Trimming pared 7 bases from V and 0 bases from J, leaving 10 bases between. The V gene's germline CDR1 is MRHNA and CDR2 SNTAGT. There are 14 residues in the CDR3. CDR3 in DNA: TGTGCCAGCACCCCGTTGCGCTCTGGAAACACCATATATTTT. It encodes CASTPLRSGNTIYF.

The J gene is TRBJ2-2, the V gene TRBV27, with D possibly TRBD1 on 5 matching bases. Per germline, CDR1 MNHEY and CDR2 SMNVEV (reference sequence). The CDR3 has 12 residues. The V end was cut by 8 bases, the J end by 4 bases, with 8 bases between. CDR3 in DNA: TGTGCCAGCGGGGCCCTCACCGGGGAGCTGTTTTTT. As protein: CASGALTGELFF.

V gene TRBV7-9 combines with J gene TRBJ1-3; D remains ambiguous. Between the trimmed V and J ends, which lost 0 bases and 4 bases, there was a span of 16 bases. From germline, CDR1 is SEHNR and CDR2 FQNEAQ (reference sequence). The CDR3 length is 17 residues. The CDR3 reads CASSLAPGRGEGNTIYF. CDR3 coding DNA: TGTGCCAGCAGCTTAGCGCCAGGTCGCGGGGAGGGAAACACCATATATTTT.

The table lists this clone with a few counts. V gene TRBV15 combines with J gene TRBJ1-5; possibly TRBD1 for D (6 bases). V dropped 5 bases and J dropped 8 bases, with 13 bases sitting between them. The CDR3 is 13 residues long. The germline V gene has CDR1 LNHNV and CDR2 YYDKDF (reference sequence). This CDR3 reads CATSGQLLEPQHF. The CDR3 DNA follows: TGTGCCACCAGCGGACAGCTTCTTGAGCCCCAGCATTTT.

This sequence joins TRBV12-3 or TRBV12-4 and TRBJ1-1; possible D gene TRBD1, 5 bases. This CDR3 is built from 13 residues. Trimming shortened V by 4 bases and J by 1 base, and 7 bases separated the two germline ends. The chain's CDR3 is CASSSDRNTEAFF. The CDR3 bases are TGTGCCAGCAGTTCTGACAGGAACACTGAAGCTTTCTTT.

The genes are TRBV6-2 or TRBV6-3 and TRBJ1-6; no clear D gene. Deletions cut 5 bases from V and 3 bases from J, with 17 bases between. Germline values: CDR1 MNHEY, CDR2 SVGEGT. The length of the CDR3 is 17 residues. The DNA for the CDR3 is TGTGCCAGCAGTCACCCGGGTGGCCGGCACTATAATTCACCCCTCCACTTT. Its protein product is CASSHPGGRHYNSPLHF.

The rearrangement links TRBV13 to TRBJ2-1; TRBD2 is a possible D gene (6 bases). Per the germline V gene, CDR1 is PRHDT and CDR2 is FYEKMQ (reference sequence). The CDR3 loop spans 14 amino acids. V shed 4 bases and J shed 5 bases, with 12 bases lying between them. The CDR3 region has the DNA TGTGCCAGCAGCTCATGGGGGGAAAACAATGAGCAGTTCTTC. Translating it yields CASSSWGENNEQFF.

The rearrangement uses TRBV9 and TRBJ2-7; D is uncertain. Trimming shortened V by 1 base and J by 4 bases, and 12 bases separated the two germline ends. CDR1 is SGDLS and CDR2 is YYNGEE in the germline V gene. The CDR3 sequence is 14 residues long. The CDR3, as DNA: TGTGCCAGCAGCGTATTCCCTAGTCGGTACGAGCAGTACTTC. It is translated as CASSVFPSRYEQYF.

The CDR3 here is CASSEPRRGAGNTIYF. DNA of the CDR3: TGTGCCAGCAGTGAACCACGCCGGGGGGCTGGAAACACCATATATTTT. The rearrangement joins TRBV6-1 to TRBJ1-3, with D maybe TRBD1 (5 bases). The CDR3 spans 16 residues. CDR1 is MNHNS, CDR2 SASEGT, per germline. Deletions cut 2 bases from V and 2 bases from J, with 13 bases between.

The V and J genes are TRBV5-1 and TRBJ2-2, with 9 nucleotides matching TRBD2. After removal of 0 bases from V and 4 bases from J, the junction contained 13 bases not matched to a gene. Germline V CDR1 and CDR2: SGHRS, YFSETQ. The CDR3 has 19 residues. CDR3 sequence: CASSLEASGIPSGTGELFF. The DNA for the CDR3 is TGCGCCAGCAGCTTGGAGGCTAGCGGGATTCCTTCGGGCACCGGGGAGCTGTTTTTT.

CDR3 loop: CASSVGGDFRTDTQYF. DNA for the CDR3: TGTGCCAGCAGTGTTGGGGGGGATTTCCGCACAGATACGCAGTATTTT. The rearrangement links TRBV2 to TRBJ2-3, with TRBD2 identical over 7 bases. The CDR3 has 16 amino acids. The germline V gene encodes CDR1 SNHLY and CDR2 FYNNEI. The ends lost 4 bases at V and 1 base at J; junction bases unmatched: 8.

The chain uses TRBV6-5 and TRBJ1-2, with a weak D call TRBD1 (5 bases). The V and J ends lost 2 bases and 1 base respectively, with 8 bases between them. The germline CDR1 and CDR2 sequences are MNHEY and SVGAGI. The CDR3 is 14 amino acids. CDR3 residues: CASSYDSSNYGYTF. The CDR3 DNA follows: TGTGCCAGCAGTTACGACAGTAGTAACTATGGCTACACCTTC.

This clone was seen only once. The chain joins TRBV19 to TRBJ1-1, with 7 bases that match TRBD1. Germline V gene data show CDR1 as LNHDA and CDR2 as SQIVND (reference sequence). Germline trimming cut 11 bases from V and 5 bases from J; bases unmatched to any gene: 8. The CDR3 extends over 12 amino acids. The chain's CDR3 is CACSGGNTEAFF. The CDR3 nucleotides are TGTGCCTGCTCAGGGGGAAATACTGAAGCTTTCTTT.

V usage is TRBV11-2 and J usage is TRBJ1-2; D may be TRBD1 (5 bases). Germline-derived CDR1 and CDR2 are SGHAT and FQNNGV. The CDR3 totals 11 residues. Trimming pared 4 bases from V and 14 bases from J, leaving 14 bases between. The CDR3 region has the DNA TGTGCCAGCAGCTCCGCAGGGATATCGACCTTC. It specifies CASSSAGISTF.

V gene TRBV10-3 combines with J gene TRBJ1-1; D is undetermined. Looked up from germline, CDR1 is ENHRY and CDR2 is SYGVKD. CDR3 length: 12 residues. V was pared by 9 bases and J by 1 base, with 9 bases between. CDR3 in amino acids: CAITTGNTEAFF. The CDR3 nucleotides are TGTGCCATTACGACGGGGAACACTGAAGCTTTCTTT.

This clone came up once. The J gene is TRBJ1-1, the V gene TRBV25-1; D is possibly TRBD1 (5 bases). V lost 1 base to trimming and J lost 8 bases, with 8 bases between them. Germline V gives CDR1 MGHDK, CDR2 SYGVNS. This CDR3 has 12 residues. CDR3 DNA: TGTGCCAGCAGTGAATGGGGCCCCGAAGCTTTCTTT. Protein: CASSEWGPEAFF.

This clone has only a few counts. The chain is built from TRBV15 and TRBJ1-2, with TRBD1 matching 8 bases. V trimming: 2 bases; J trimming: 6 bases; junction bases outside the gene matches: 5. This CDR3 region has 14 residues. The germline V gene encodes CDR1 LNHNV and CDR2 YYDKDF (reference sequence). CDR3 loop: CATSRRTTGDGYTF. CDR3 coding DNA: TGTGCCACCAGCAGAAGAACGACAGGGGATGGCTACACCTTC.

This chain joins TRBV29-1 and TRBJ2-1; possibly TRBD2 for D (5 bases). Per germline, CDR1 SQVTM and CDR2 ANQGSEA. The ends were cut back, 3 bases at V and 6 bases at J, with 15 bases in the middle. The CDR3 runs to 14 residues. The CDR3 DNA reads TGCAGCGTTGATGACGAGGGTTTTGGCAATGAGCAGTTCTTC. As protein: CSVDDEGFGNEQFF.

The V call is TRBV2, the J call TRBJ1-3; no firm D call. Deletions cut 2 bases from V and 0 bases from J, with 5 bases between. This CDR3 is built from 14 residues. In germline, CDR1 is SNHLY, CDR2 FYNNEI. CDR3 amino acids: CASSEYGSGNTIYF. The DNA for the CDR3 is TGTGCCAGCAGTGAATACGGCTCTGGAAACACCATATATTTT.

CDR3 amino acids: CASSLVNLIEAGPLHF. Written as DNA, the CDR3 is TGTGCCAGCAGCTTAGTTAATCTGATCGAAGCGGGGCCCCTCCACTTT. The chain joins TRBV7-9 to TRBJ1-6; unclear D gene. The V gene's germline CDR1 is SEHNR and CDR2 FQNEAQ (reference sequence). This CDR3 spans 16 amino acids. Trimming shortened V by 1 base and J by 13 bases, and 20 bases separated the two germline ends. Together with reference TRBV7-9 and TRBJ1-6, the CDR3 gives the full variable domain: DTGVSQNPRHKITKRGQNVTFRCDPISEHNRLYWYRQTLGQGPEFLTYFQNEAQLEKSRLLSDRFSAERPKGSFSTLEIQRTEQGDSAMYLCASSLVNLIEAGPLHFGNGTRLTVT.

This chain links TRBV7-2 with TRBJ1-5, with D perhaps matching TRBD1 (5 bases). Per germline, CDR1 SGHTA and CDR2 FQGNSA. Trimming took 5 bases from V and 1 from J, leaving 9 bases between them. The CDR3 totals 14 residues. Here the CDR3 DNA reads TGTGCCAGCAGCCGGGGGGGGAGCAATCAGCCCCAGCATTTT. Translation gives CASSRGGSNQPQHF.

The chain has TRBV5-1 and TRBJ2-3; a possible D gene is TRBD2 (6 bases). Germline V gene sequence: CDR1 SGHRS, CDR2 YFSETQ. The CDR3 spans 17 residues. Trimming took 4 bases from V and 2 from J, leaving 20 bases between them. For the CDR3, the DNA is TGCGCCAGCAGCACATACGGAGTAGCGGACTCCACAGATACGCAGTATTTT. It specifies CASSTYGVADSTDTQYF.